This TCR beta chain was recorded in a study of T cell responses to AZD1222 COVID-19 vaccine. Study-level information: Recipients boosted at about 4 weeks or about 12 weeks are pooled.

This CDR3 has 13 residues. CDR1 is MNHEY, CDR2 SVGEGT, per germline. Trimming removed 4 bases from V and 1 base from J, with 7 bases in between. The table came from immunoSEQ multiplex PCR; TCRdb's copy has only in-frame clones and leaves some out. The sample yields 100,000 to 110,000 clones, 80% to 90% seen once. Study results and limitations: Donors were chiefly white British, with a greater number of females, and clonal diversity was perhaps underestimated. Receipt of two AZD1222 doses was followed by a rise in Spike-specific TCR breadth and depth. Nearly half of the spike-specific TCRs reportedly recognize variant regions that carry no mutations.

On this clone: The antigen remains undetermined.

The input for sequencing was peripheral blood, taken on day 0 of AZD1222 vaccination. The clonotype was recovered from an adult in good health. The chain joins TRBV6-2 or TRBV6-3 to TRBJ1-1; D unresolved. CDR3 bases: TGTGCCAGCAGTTTCAGAGAGAACACTGAAGCTTTCTTT. Amino acids: CASSFRENTEAFF.